This TCR beta chain was recorded in a study of monozygotic twins with inflammatory bowel disease. Blood, 2.5 ml, was drawn per donor. The germline V gene has CDR1 SQVTM and CDR2 ANQGSEA. The CDR3 is 13 amino acids. Total RNA amounting to about 3,700 ng went into each TCR library. TCRdb re-called the 5' RACE reads and shows each CDR3 protein once, DNA omitted. The table counts around 220,000 distinct CDR3 sequences; roughly 7.7% lies in the top ten. The sequence derives from a human donor with ulcerative colitis or Crohn's disease, or a healthy co-twin of an affected twin (not recorded which). This sequence joins TRBV29-1 and TRBJ1-1. What was sequenced was blood. The chain's CDR3 is CSVYLRQATEAFF. The full variable domain, rest sourced from reference TRBV29-1 and TRBJ1-1, is SAVISQKPSRDICQRGTSLTIQCQVDSQVTMMFWYRQQPGQSLTLIATANQGSEATYESGFVIDKFPISRPNLTFSTLTVSNMSPEDSSIYLCSVYLRQATEAFFGQGTRLTVV.